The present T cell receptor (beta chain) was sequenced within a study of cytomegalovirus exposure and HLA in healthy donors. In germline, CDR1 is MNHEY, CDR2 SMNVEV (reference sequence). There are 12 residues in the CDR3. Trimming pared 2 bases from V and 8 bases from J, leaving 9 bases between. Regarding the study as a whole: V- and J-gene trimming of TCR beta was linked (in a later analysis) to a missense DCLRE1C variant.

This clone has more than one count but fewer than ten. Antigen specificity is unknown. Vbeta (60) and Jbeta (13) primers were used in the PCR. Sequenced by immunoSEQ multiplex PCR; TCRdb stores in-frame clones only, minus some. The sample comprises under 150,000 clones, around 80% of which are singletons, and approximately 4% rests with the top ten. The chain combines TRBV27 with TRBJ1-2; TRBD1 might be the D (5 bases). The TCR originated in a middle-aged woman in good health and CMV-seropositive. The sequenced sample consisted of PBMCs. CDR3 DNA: TGTGCCAGCAGTTTAGGAGGGGAAGGCTACACCTTC. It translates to CASSLGGEGYTF.